This TCR beta chain was captured by sequencing in a study of T cell responses to AZD1222 COVID-19 vaccine. TCRdb's table, derived via immunoSEQ multiplex PCR, lists solely in-frame clones and lacks some. The sample has around 96,000 clones; around nine tenths are singletons. The study's findings and limits: It should be noted that donors were predominantly white British and more often female, and clonal diversity was possibly underestimated. Spike-specific TCR breadth rose after two AZD1222 doses, and depth rose as well. After the peak T cell response, and only then, were repertoires sampled. Along spike, vaccine-associated CD4 TCRs were found throughout, with dominance at 160-218 and 743-854.

Details on this clone: What it binds is not known.

The CDR3 is 14 amino acids. Germline V gene sequence: CDR1 GTSNPN, CDR2 SVGIG (reference sequence). Trimming pared 3 bases from V and 2 bases from J, leaving 13 bases between. The receptor was derived from an adult in good health. The genes are TRBV30 and TRBJ1-1; D might be TRBD1 (6 bases). The sample in question was peripheral blood, obtained on day 0 of AZD1222 vaccination. The CDR3 sequence is CAWSRGRANTEAFF. CDR3 DNA sequence: TGTGCCTGGAGCCGGGGGCGAGCCAACACTGAAGCTTTCTTT.